The rows below give T cell receptor beta chains drawn from one sample of a study of shared clonotypes between healthy human individuals. Only in-frame clones appear in the TCRdb table, and some are missing; sequencing was by immunoSEQ multiplex PCR. The sample gives roughly 650,000 clones, roughly 97% of which show up once; around 0.057% is in the top ten. Sequenced input: naive CD4+ T cells sorted from blood. The receptors originated from a woman aged 30 to 39 in good health. Both conserved end residues are part of each CDR3. Each record gives: clone size, D gene, V gene, J gene, CDR3 protein, CDR3 DNA. A D gene is named only where the DNA matches it firmly. A row's size may be missing; if present it is once, few, many or a size class.

clone_size: -; d_call: TRBD2; v_call: TRBV9; j_call: TRBJ2-1; cdr3_aa: CASSVGLAGVEQFF; cdr3_nt: TGTGCCAGCAGCGTAGGATTAGCGGGGGTTGAGCAGTTCTTC
clone_size: -; d_call: TRBD1; v_call: TRBV29-1; j_call: TRBJ1-1; cdr3_aa: CSVRTGGTSHITEAFF; cdr3_nt: TGCAGCGTTCGGACAGGGGGCACAAGTCACATCACTGAAGCTTTCTTT
clone_size: -; d_call: -; v_call: TRBV2; j_call: TRBJ2-3; cdr3_aa: CASSETWFEDTQYF; cdr3_nt: TGTGCCAGCAGTGAGACGTGGTTTGAAGATACGCAGTATTTT
clone_size: -; d_call: -; v_call: TRBV5-1; j_call: TRBJ2-3; cdr3_aa: CASSTGGRSTDTQYF; cdr3_nt: TGCGCCAGCAGCACGGGGGGCAGAAGCACAGATACGCAGTATTTT
clone_size: -; d_call: -; v_call: TRBV25-1; j_call: TRBJ1-2; cdr3_aa: CASSEFGLGDGYTF; cdr3_nt: TGTGCCAGCAGTGAATTCGGCTTAGGGGATGGCTACACCTTC
clone_size: -; d_call: -; v_call: TRBV4-1; j_call: TRBJ2-5; cdr3_aa: CASSQDPRKETQYF; cdr3_nt: TGCGCCAGCAGCCAAGATCCTAGGAAGGAGACCCAGTACTTC
clone_size: -; d_call: -; v_call: TRBV28; j_call: TRBJ2-3; cdr3_aa: CASSFIQVRRTDTQYF; cdr3_nt: TGTGCCAGCAGTTTTATACAGGTTCGGCGGACAGATACGCAGTATTTT
clone_size: once; d_call: TRBD2; v_call: TRBV19; j_call: TRBJ2-5; cdr3_aa: CASSSLAGAGETQYF; cdr3_nt: TGTGCCAGTAGTTCGTTAGCGGGGGCGGGCGAGACCCAGTACTTC
clone_size: -; d_call: -; v_call: TRBV27; j_call: TRBJ2-5; cdr3_aa: CASSLGPGLVEDQYF; cdr3_nt: TGTGCCAGCAGTTTAGGGCCCGGTTTGGTTGAGGACCAGTACTTC
clone_size: -; d_call: -; v_call: TRBV7-2; j_call: TRBJ1-3; cdr3_aa: CASSPTRRQFTRNTIYF; cdr3_nt: TGTGCCAGCAGTCCCACGAGGAGGCAATTCACAAGGAACACCATATATTTT
clone_size: -; d_call: -; v_call: TRBV7-9; j_call: TRBJ2-4; cdr3_aa: CAGSGPKNIQYF; cdr3_nt: TGTGCCGGATCAGGGCCCAAAAACATTCAGTACTTC
clone_size: -; d_call: -; v_call: TRBV7-2; j_call: TRBJ2-5; cdr3_aa: CASSVAWDPLETQYF; cdr3_nt: TGTGCCAGCAGCGTTGCGTGGGACCCGTTAGAGACCCAGTACTTC
clone_size: -; d_call: TRBD2; v_call: TRBV4-1; j_call: TRBJ2-1; cdr3_aa: CASSPRLAGYNEQFF; cdr3_nt: TGCGCCAGCAGCCCCCGACTAGCGGGATACAATGAGCAGTTCTTC
clone_size: -; d_call: TRBD1; v_call: TRBV27; j_call: TRBJ2-3; cdr3_aa: CASGRYSRDRGVLSTQYF; cdr3_nt: TGTGCCAGCGGTAGATACTCCCGGGACAGGGGGGTGCTGAGTACGCAGTATTTT
clone_size: once; d_call: TRBD1; v_call: TRBV13; j_call: TRBJ1-2; cdr3_aa: CASSPNPGQGYGYTF; cdr3_nt: TGTGCCAGCAGCCCCAACCCCGGACAGGGATATGGCTACACCTTC
clone_size: -; d_call: -; v_call: TRBV28; j_call: TRBJ2-1; cdr3_aa: CASTTSGDPYNEQFF; cdr3_nt: TGTGCCAGCACTACCTCGGGAGACCCCTACAATGAGCAGTTCTTC
clone_size: -; d_call: TRBD1; v_call: TRBV10-1; j_call: TRBJ1-1; cdr3_aa: CASSPGGTEAFF; cdr3_nt: TGCGCCAGCAGCCCAGGGGGCACTGAAGCTTTCTTT
clone_size: -; d_call: -; v_call: TRBV7-9; j_call: TRBJ2-3; cdr3_aa: CASSPRGGGTDTQYF; cdr3_nt: TGTGCCAGCAGCCCGAGGGGTGGGGGCACAGATACGCAGTATTTT
clone_size: -; d_call: TRBD2; v_call: TRBV5-4; j_call: TRBJ2-3; cdr3_aa: CASSFTLAGTTDTQYF; cdr3_nt: TGTGCCAGCAGCTTTACACTAGCGGGTACCACAGATACGCAGTATTTT
clone_size: -; d_call: TRBD2; v_call: TRBV5-5; j_call: TRBJ2-7; cdr3_aa: CASSLALGTSGSLSYEQYF; cdr3_nt: TGTGCCAGCAGCTTGGCCCTGGGGACTAGCGGGTCCCTCTCCTACGAGCAGTACTTC
clone_size: -; d_call: TRBD2; v_call: TRBV2; j_call: TRBJ2-1; cdr3_aa: CASSREREGPGEQFF; cdr3_nt: TGTGCCAGCAGTCGAGAGCGGGAGGGCCCCGGGGAGCAGTTCTTC
clone_size: -; d_call: TRBD1; v_call: TRBV5-5; j_call: TRBJ2-3; cdr3_aa: CASSLRGTGASTDTQYF; cdr3_nt: TGTGCCAGCAGCCTGAGGGGGACAGGGGCATCCACAGATACGCAGTATTTT
clone_size: -; d_call: -; v_call: TRBV14; j_call: TRBJ1-5; cdr3_aa: CASSQTGGTNQPQHF; cdr3_nt: TGTGCCAGCAGCCAAACCGGTGGGACCAATCAGCCCCAGCATTTT
clone_size: -; d_call: TRBD2; v_call: TRBV9; j_call: TRBJ2-3; cdr3_aa: CASSVSGRGTDTQYF; cdr3_nt: TGTGCCAGCAGCGTCAGCGGGAGGGGAACAGATACGCAGTATTTT
clone_size: -; d_call: TRBD1; v_call: TRBV4-2; j_call: TRBJ2-4; cdr3_aa: CASSQGQGSAKNIQYF; cdr3_nt: TGTGCCAGCAGCCAAGGACAGGGGTCGGCCAAAAACATTCAGTACTTC
clone_size: -; d_call: -; v_call: TRBV20-1; j_call: TRBJ2-1; cdr3_aa: CSAQNNNEQFF; cdr3_nt: TGCAGTGCTCAGAATAACAATGAGCAGTTCTTC
clone_size: -; d_call: -; v_call: TRBV5-4; j_call: TRBJ2-7; cdr3_aa: CASSLVAASYEQYF; cdr3_nt: TGTGCCAGCAGCTTGGTGGCAGCCTCTTACGAGCAGTACTTC
clone_size: -; d_call: -; v_call: TRBV5-1; j_call: TRBJ1-1; cdr3_aa: CASSPSLLTNTEAFF; cdr3_nt: TGCGCCAGCAGCCCCTCCTTACTCACCAACACTGAAGCTTTCTTT
clone_size: -; d_call: TRBD2; v_call: TRBV30; j_call: TRBJ2-5; cdr3_aa: CAWSGAGVRVWETQYF; cdr3_nt: TGTGCCTGGAGTGGGGCGGGAGTTAGGGTATGGGAGACCCAGTACTTC
clone_size: -; d_call: -; v_call: TRBV18; j_call: TRBJ1-2; cdr3_aa: CASSKDTYGYTF; cdr3_nt: TGTGCCAGCTCAAAGGACACATATGGCTACACCTTC
clone_size: -; d_call: TRBD1; v_call: TRBV2; j_call: TRBJ1-4; cdr3_aa: CATATGANEKLFF; cdr3_nt: TGTGCCACTGCGACAGGGGCTAATGAAAAACTGTTTTTT
clone_size: -; d_call: TRBD1; v_call: TRBV2; j_call: TRBJ1-4; cdr3_aa: CASSDTGVDEKLFF; cdr3_nt: TGTGCCAGCAGTGATACAGGGGTGGATGAAAAACTGTTTTTT
clone_size: -; d_call: TRBD1; v_call: TRBV27; j_call: TRBJ1-3; cdr3_aa: CASRGTGKRNTIYF; cdr3_nt: TGTGCCAGCAGAGGGACAGGGAAGAGAAACACCATATATTTT
clone_size: -; d_call: TRBD2; v_call: TRBV6-6; j_call: TRBJ2-7; cdr3_aa: CASSYSYGGVEQYF; cdr3_nt: TGTGCCAGCAGTTACTCGTATGGGGGGGTCGAGCAGTACTTC
clone_size: -; d_call: -; v_call: TRBV2; j_call: TRBJ2-1; cdr3_aa: CASSDYLPNNEQFF; cdr3_nt: TGTGCCAGCAGTGACTACCTCCCGAACAATGAGCAGTTCTTC
clone_size: -; d_call: TRBD2; v_call: TRBV25-1; j_call: TRBJ2-3; cdr3_aa: CASSELGSGSMDTQYF; cdr3_nt: TGTGCCAGCAGTGAATTAGGTAGCGGGAGTATGGATACGCAGTATTTT